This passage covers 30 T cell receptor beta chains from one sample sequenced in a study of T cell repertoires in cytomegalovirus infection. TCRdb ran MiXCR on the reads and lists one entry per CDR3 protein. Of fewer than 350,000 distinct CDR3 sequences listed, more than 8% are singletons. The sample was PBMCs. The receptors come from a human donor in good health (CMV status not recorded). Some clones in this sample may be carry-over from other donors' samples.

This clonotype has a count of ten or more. As DNA, the CDR3 is TGTGCCAGCAGCTTAACTTGGGGGCTAAGCCAAGAGACCCAGTACTTC. Amino acids: CASSLTWGLSQETQYF. J is TRBJ2-5 and V is TRBV11-2; possible D gene TRBD1, 6 bases. CDR1 is SGHAT, CDR2 FQNNGV, per germline. With 2 bases removed from V and 1 base from J, the gap between germline ends came to 14 bases. The CDR3 consists of 16 residues.

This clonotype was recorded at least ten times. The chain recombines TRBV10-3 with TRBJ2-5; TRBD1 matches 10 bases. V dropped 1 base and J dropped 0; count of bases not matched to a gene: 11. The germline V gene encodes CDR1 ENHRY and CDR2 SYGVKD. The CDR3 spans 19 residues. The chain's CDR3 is CAISELHRDRGVYQETQYF. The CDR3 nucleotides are TGTGCCATCAGTGAGTTGCACCGGGACAGGGGCGTTTACCAAGAGACCCAGTACTTC.

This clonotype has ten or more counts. As DNA, the CDR3 is TGTGCCAGCAGCCCGAGCGGGAGACTGGATACGCAGTATTTT. This sequence encodes CASSPSGRLDTQYF. The V call is TRBV7-8, the J call TRBJ2-3; 8 positions match TRBD2. V gave up 5 bases and J gave up 6 bases; unmatched junction bases: 7. Germline V gene lookup returns CDR1 SGHVS and CDR2 FQNEAQ. This CDR3 region has 14 residues.

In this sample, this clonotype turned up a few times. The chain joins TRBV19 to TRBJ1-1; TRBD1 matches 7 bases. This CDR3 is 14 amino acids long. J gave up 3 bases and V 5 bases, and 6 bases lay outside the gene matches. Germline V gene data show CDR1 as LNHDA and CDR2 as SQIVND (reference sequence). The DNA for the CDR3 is TGTGCCAGTAGTTGGAGGGGGCCGGACACTGAAGCTTTCTTT. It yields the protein CASSWRGPDTEAFF.

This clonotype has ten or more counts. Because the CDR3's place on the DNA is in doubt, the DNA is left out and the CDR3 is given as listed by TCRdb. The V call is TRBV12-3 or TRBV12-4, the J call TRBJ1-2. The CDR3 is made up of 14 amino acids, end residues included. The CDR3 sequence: CASSLGTGSYGYTF.

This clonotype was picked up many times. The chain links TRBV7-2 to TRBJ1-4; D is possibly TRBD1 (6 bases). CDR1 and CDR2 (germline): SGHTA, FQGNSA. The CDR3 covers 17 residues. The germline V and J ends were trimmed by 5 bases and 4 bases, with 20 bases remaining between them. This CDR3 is CASSQEGVQSFNEKLFF. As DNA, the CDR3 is TGTGCCAGCAGCCAAGAGGGGGTACAGAGTTTTAATGAAAAACTGTTTTTT.

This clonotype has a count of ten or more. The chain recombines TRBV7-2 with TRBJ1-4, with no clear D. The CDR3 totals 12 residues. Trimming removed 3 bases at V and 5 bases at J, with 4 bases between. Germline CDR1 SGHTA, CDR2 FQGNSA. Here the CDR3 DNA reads TGTGCCAGCAGCTTTTACAATGAAAAACTGTTTTTT. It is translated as CASSFYNEKLFF.

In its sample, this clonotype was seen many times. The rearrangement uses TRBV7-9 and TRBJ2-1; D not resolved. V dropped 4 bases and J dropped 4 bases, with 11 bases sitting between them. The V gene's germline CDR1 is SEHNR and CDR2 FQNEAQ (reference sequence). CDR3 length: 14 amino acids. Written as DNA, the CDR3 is TGTGCCAGCAGCTCCCCACGCGGTTACAATGAGCAGTTCTTC. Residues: CASSSPRGYNEQFF.

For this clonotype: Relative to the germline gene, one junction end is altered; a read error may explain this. For the CDR3, the DNA is TGTGCCAGCAGCTTTGAAATTTGGCAGGCCAATCAGCCCCAGCATTTT. Translating gives CASSFEIWQANQPQHF. The chain recombines TRBV5-3 with TRBJ1-5; no definite D call. TRBV5-3 is recorded as an ORF, its role being uncertain. There are 16 residues in the CDR3.

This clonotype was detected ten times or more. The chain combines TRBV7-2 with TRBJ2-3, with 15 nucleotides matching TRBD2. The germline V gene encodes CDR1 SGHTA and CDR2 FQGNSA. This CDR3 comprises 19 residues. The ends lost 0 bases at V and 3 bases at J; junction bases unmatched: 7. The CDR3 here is CASSLAGAGTSGGTDTQYF. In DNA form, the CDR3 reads TGTGCCAGCAGCTTAGCAGGAGCCGGGACTAGCGGGGGGACAGATACGCAGTATTTT.

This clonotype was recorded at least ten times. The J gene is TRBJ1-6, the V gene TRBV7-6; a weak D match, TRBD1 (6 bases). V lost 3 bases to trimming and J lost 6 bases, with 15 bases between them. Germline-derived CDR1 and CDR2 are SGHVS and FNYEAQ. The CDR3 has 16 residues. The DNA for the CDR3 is TGTGCCAGCAGCTTGGAACAGGGAAGGGGTAATTCACCCCTCCACTTT. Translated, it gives CASSLEQGRGNSPLHF.

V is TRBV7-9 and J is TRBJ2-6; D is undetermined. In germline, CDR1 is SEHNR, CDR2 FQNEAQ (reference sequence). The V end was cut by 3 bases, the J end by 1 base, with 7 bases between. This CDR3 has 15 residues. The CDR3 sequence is CASSFKESGANVLTF. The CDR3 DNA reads TGTGCCAGCAGCTTTAAGGAGTCTGGGGCCAACGTCCTGACTTTC. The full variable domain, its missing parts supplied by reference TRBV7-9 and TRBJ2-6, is DTGVSQNPRHKITKRGQNVTFRCDPISEHNRLYWYRQTLGQGPEFLTYFQNEAQLEKSRLLSDRFSAERPKGSFSTLEIQRTEQGDSAMYLCASSFKESGANVLTFGAGSRLTVL.

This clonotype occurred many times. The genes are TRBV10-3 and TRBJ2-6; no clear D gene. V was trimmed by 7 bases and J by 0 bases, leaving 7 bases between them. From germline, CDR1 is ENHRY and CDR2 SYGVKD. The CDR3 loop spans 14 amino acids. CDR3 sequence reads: CAIKVDSGANVLTF. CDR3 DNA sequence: TGTGCCATCAAAGTGGACTCTGGGGCCAACGTCCTGACTTTC.

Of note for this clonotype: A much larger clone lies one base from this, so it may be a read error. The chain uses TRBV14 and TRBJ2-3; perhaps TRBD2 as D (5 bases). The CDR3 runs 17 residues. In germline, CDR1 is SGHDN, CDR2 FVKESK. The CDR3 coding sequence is TGTGCCAGCAGCAAAGACTATCCTGGGGTGTGGACAGATACGCAGTATTTT. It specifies CASSKDYPGVWTDTQYF.

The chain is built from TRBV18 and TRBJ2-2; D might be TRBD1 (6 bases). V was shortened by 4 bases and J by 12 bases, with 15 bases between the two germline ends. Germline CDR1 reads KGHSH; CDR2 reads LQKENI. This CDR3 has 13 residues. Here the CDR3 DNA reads TGTGCCAGCTCACTCTACGAGGGGGAACAGCTGTTTTTT. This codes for CASSLYEGEQLFF.

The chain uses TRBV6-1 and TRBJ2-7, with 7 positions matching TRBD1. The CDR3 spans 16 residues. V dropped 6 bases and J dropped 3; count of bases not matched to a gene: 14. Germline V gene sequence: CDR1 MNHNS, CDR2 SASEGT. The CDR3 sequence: CASRTPGQLINYEQYF. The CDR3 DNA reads TGTGCCAGCAGGACACCGGGACAGTTGATTAACTACGAGCAGTACTTC.

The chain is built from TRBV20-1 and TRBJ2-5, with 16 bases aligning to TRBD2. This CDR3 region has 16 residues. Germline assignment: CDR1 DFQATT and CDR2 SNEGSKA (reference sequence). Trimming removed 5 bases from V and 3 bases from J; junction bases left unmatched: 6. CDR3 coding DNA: TGCAGTGCTGTCCCGGGACTAGCGGGGGGGAAAGAGACCCAGTACTTC. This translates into CSAVPGLAGGKETQYF.

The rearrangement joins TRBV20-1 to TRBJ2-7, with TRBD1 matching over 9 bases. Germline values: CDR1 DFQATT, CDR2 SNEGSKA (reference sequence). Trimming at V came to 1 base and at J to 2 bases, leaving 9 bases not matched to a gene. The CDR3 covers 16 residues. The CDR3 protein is CSARVLGTGRTYEQYF. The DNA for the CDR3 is TGCAGTGCTAGAGTACTCGGGACAGGGAGGACCTACGAGCAGTACTTC.

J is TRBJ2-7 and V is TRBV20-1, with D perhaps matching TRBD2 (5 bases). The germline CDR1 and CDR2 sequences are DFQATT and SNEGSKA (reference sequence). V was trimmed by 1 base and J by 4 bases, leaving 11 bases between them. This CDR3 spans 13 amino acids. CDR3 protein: CSARAEGRYEQYF. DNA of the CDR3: TGCAGTGCTAGAGCGGAAGGGAGATACGAGCAGTACTTC.

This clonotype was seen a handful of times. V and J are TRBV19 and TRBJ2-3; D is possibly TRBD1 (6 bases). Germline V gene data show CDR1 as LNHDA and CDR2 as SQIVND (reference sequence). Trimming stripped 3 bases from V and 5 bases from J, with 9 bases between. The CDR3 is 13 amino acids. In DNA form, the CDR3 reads TGTGCCAGTAGTATGTCCAGGGGAGATACGCAGTATTTT. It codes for CASSMSRGDTQYF.

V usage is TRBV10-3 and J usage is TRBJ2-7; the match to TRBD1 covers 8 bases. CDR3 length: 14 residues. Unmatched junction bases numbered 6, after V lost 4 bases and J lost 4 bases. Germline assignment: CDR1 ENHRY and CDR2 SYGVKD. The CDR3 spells CAISGGTGSYEQYF. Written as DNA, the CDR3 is TGTGCCATCAGTGGGGGGACAGGTTCATACGAGCAGTACTTC.

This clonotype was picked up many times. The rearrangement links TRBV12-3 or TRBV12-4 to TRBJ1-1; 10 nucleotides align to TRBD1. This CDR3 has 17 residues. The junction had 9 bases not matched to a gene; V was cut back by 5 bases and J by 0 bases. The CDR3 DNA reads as TGTGCCAGCAGTACTACAAGGACAGGGGGTATGAACACTGAAGCTTTCTTT. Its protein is CASSTTRTGGMNTEAFF.

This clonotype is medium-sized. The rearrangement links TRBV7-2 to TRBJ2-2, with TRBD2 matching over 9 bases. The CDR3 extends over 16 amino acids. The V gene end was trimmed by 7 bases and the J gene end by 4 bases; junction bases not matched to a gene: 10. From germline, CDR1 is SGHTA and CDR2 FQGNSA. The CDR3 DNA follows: TGTGCCAGCACACCCGCGGGGGGGCCCTCCACCGGGGAGCTGTTTTTT. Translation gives CASTPAGGPSTGELFF.

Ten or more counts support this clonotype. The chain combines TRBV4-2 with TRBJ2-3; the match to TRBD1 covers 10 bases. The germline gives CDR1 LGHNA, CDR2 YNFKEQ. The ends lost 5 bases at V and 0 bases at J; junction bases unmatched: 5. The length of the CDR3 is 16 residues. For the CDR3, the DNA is TGTGCCAGCAGCTTCCAGGGACAGGGGAGCACAGATACGCAGTATTTT. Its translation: CASSFQGQGSTDTQYF.

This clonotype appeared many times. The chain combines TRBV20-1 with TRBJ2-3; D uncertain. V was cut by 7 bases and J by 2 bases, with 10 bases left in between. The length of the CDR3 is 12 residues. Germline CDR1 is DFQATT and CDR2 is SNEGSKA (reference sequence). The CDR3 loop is CSGGPLTDTQYF. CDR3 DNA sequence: TGCAGTGGAGGACCACTCACAGATACGCAGTATTTT.

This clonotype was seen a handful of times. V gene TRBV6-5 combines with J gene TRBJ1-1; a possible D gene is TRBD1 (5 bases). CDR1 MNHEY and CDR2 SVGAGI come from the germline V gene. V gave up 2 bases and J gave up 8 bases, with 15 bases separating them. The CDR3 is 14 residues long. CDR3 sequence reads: CASSYLTQKGEAFF. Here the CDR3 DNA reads TGTGCCAGCAGTTACCTCACACAGAAGGGGGAAGCTTTCTTT.

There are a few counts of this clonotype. CDR3 region: CASRSAEGYNEQFF. The CDR3 DNA is TGTGCCAGCAGAAGCGCCGAGGGTTACAATGAGCAGTTCTTC. V usage is TRBV28 and J usage is TRBJ2-1; TRBD2 might be the D (5 bases). V was clipped by 6 bases and J by 4 bases, with 13 bases between them. The CDR3 is 14 residues long. Germline V gene sequence: CDR1 MDHEN, CDR2 SYDVKM.

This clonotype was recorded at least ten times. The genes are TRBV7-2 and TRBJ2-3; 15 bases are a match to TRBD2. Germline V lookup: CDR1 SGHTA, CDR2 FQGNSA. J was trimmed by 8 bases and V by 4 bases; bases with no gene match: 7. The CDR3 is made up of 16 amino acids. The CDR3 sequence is CASSSRTSGRAGTQYF. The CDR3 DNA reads TGTGCCAGCAGCTCGCGGACTAGCGGGAGGGCCGGTACGCAGTATTTT.

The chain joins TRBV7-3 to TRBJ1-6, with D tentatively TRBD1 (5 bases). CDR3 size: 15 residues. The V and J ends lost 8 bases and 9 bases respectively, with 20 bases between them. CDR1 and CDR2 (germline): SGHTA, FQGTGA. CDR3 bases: TGTGCCAGCGGTTTTACGACAGAAAGGGGTTCACCCCTCCACTTT. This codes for CASGFTTERGSPLHF.

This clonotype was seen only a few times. Here the CDR3 reads CAISESFESSPLHF. Written as DNA, the CDR3 is TGTGCCATCAGTGAGTCGTTCGAAAGTTCACCCCTCCACTTT. The gene calls are TRBV10-3 and TRBJ1-6; D not resolved. V was cut by 0 bases and J by 9 bases, with 9 bases left in between. Per germline, CDR1 ENHRY and CDR2 SYGVKD. This CDR3 is built from 14 residues.